These T cell receptor beta chains were read from a single sample in a study of blood T cell repertoires in COVID-19. Sequencing was performed with immunoSEQ multiplex PCR; in TCRdb, only in-frame clones are kept and a portion is missing. The sample carries some 400,000 clones, about 90% recorded once. Sequencing was performed on PBMCs or T cells enriched from blood (not recorded which). These receptors were obtained from a woman aged 30 to 39 who had recovered from COVID-19. The conserved cysteine and the conserved F or W are not part of the CDR3 here. Fields, in order: J gene, V gene, CDR3 protein.

j_call: TRBJ1-2; v_call: TRBV30; cdr3_aa: AWSVSLRQGTGGYT
j_call: TRBJ2-7; v_call: TRBV27; cdr3_aa: ASSPVVPRAGEGYEQY
j_call: TRBJ2-5; v_call: TRBV5-6; cdr3_aa: ASSPQFQETQY
j_call: TRBJ2-1; v_call: TRBV10-3; cdr3_aa: AISLGGGGYNEQF
j_call: TRBJ2-7; v_call: TRBV7-8; cdr3_aa: ASIQRRDRRDEQY
j_call: TRBJ1-1; v_call: TRBV5-1; cdr3_aa: ASSRETLLNTEAF
j_call: TRBJ1-4; v_call: TRBV29-1; cdr3_aa: SVEEGYEKLF
j_call: TRBJ2-3; v_call: TRBV11-2; cdr3_aa: ASSLDAVTVTDTQY
j_call: TRBJ2-2; v_call: TRBV5-4; cdr3_aa: ASSPGGGANTGELF
j_call: TRBJ2-3; v_call: TRBV12-5; cdr3_aa: ASGPPTSGAGDTQY
j_call: TRBJ1-3; v_call: TRBV5-1; cdr3_aa: ASSSTGASGNTIY
j_call: TRBJ2-7; v_call: TRBV6-5; cdr3_aa: ASKAGKTYEQY
j_call: TRBJ1-2; v_call: TRBV4-3; cdr3_aa: ASSRAGDREGYT
j_call: TRBJ1-1; v_call: TRBV9; cdr3_aa: ASSVENGGTEAF
j_call: TRBJ1-5; v_call: TRBV19; cdr3_aa: ASTRGSNQPQH
j_call: TRBJ2-1; v_call: TRBV7-3; cdr3_aa: ASSLIFPSSYNEQF
j_call: TRBJ2-5; v_call: TRBV2; cdr3_aa: ASSEGGDRETQY
j_call: TRBJ2-7; v_call: TRBV5-4; cdr3_aa: ASSLGTFSSYEQY
j_call: TRBJ1-6; v_call: TRBV2; cdr3_aa: ADRAGRNSPLH
j_call: TRBJ1-1; v_call: TRBV5-1; cdr3_aa: ASTPGSANTEAF
j_call: TRBJ1-1; v_call: TRBV5-4; cdr3_aa: ASSNPGGSTEAF
j_call: TRBJ2-7; v_call: TRBV4-3; cdr3_aa: ASSQEVWPGGEQY
j_call: TRBJ2-2; v_call: TRBV5-1; cdr3_aa: ASSLALEGAAGELF
j_call: TRBJ1-2; v_call: TRBV18; cdr3_aa: ASSHNGQGTRYGYT
j_call: TRBJ1-6; v_call: TRBV27; cdr3_aa: ASGGSPLH
j_call: TRBJ2-7; v_call: TRBV6-5; cdr3_aa: ASIKQGDEQY
j_call: TRBJ2-1; v_call: TRBV5-1; cdr3_aa: ASSLVLAGGYYNEQF
j_call: TRBJ2-3; v_call: TRBV4-3; cdr3_aa: ASSQGMRTRDVSDTQY
j_call: TRBJ2-7; v_call: TRBV20-1; cdr3_aa: SANREREQY